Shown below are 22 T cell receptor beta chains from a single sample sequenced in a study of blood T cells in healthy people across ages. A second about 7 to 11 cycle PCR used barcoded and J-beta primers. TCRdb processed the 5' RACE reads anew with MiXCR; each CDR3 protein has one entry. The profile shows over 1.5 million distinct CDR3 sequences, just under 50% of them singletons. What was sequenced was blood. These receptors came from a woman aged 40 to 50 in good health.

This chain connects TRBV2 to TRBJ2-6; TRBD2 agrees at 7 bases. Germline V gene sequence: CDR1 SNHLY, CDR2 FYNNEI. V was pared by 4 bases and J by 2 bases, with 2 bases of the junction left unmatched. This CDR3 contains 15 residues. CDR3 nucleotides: TGTGCCAGCAGTGTGGGAGGGCCTGGGGCCAACGTCCTGACTTTC. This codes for CASSVGGPGANVLTF. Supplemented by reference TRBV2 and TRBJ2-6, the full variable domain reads EPEVTQTPSHQVTQMGQEVILRCVPISNHLYFYWYRQILGQKVEFLVSFYNNEISEKSEIFDDQFSVERPDGSNFTLKIRSTKLEDSAMYFCASSVGGPGANVLTFGAGSRLTVL.

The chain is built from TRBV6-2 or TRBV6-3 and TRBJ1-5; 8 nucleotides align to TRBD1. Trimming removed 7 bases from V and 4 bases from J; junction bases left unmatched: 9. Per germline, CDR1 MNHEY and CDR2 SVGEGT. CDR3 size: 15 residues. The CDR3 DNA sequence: TGTGCCAGCAACCCGACAGGGGTGGTAAATCAGCCCCAGCATTTT. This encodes CASNPTGVVNQPQHF.

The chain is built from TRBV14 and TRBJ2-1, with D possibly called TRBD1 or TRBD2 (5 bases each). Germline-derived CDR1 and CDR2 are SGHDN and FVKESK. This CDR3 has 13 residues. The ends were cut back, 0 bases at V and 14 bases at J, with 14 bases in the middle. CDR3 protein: CASSQDLRGIEFF. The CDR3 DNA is TGTGCCAGCAGCCAAGATTTGAGGGGCATCGAGTTCTTC.

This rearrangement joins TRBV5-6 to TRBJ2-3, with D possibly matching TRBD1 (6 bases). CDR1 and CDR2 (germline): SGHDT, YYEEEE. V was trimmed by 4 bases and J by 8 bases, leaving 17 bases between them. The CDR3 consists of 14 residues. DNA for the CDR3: TGTGCCAGCAGCCTCGGGATACAACAGGGTACGCAGTATTTT. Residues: CASSLGIQQGTQYF.

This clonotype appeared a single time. The CDR3 sequence is CASGGDKETQYF. Here the CDR3 DNA reads TGTGCCAGCGGGGGGGACAAAGAGACCCAGTACTTC. This chain links TRBV5-4 with TRBJ2-5; the D gene is possibly TRBD2 (7 bases). The CDR3 covers 12 residues. Germline lookup yields CDR1 SGHNT and CDR2 YYREEE (reference sequence). The germline V and J ends were trimmed by 7 bases and 3 bases, with 10 bases remaining between them.

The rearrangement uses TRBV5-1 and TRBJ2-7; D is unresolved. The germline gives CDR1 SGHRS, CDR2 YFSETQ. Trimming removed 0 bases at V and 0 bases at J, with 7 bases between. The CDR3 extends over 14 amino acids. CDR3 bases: TGCGCCAGCAGCTTGGTCAGTGACTCCTACGAGCAGTACTTC. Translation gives CASSLVSDSYEQYF. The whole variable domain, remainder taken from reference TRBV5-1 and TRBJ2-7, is KAGVTQTPRYLIKTRGQQVTLSCSPISGHRSVSWYQQTPGQGLQFLFEYFSETQRNKGNFPGRFSGRQFSNSRSEMNVSTLELGDSALYLCASSLVSDSYEQYFGPGTRLTVT.

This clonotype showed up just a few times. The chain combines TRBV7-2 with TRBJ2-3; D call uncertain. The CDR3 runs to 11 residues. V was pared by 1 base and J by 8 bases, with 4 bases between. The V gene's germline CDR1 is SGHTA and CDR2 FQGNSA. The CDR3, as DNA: TGTGCCAGCAGCTTAGGGTCTACGCAGTATTTT. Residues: CASSLGSTQYF.

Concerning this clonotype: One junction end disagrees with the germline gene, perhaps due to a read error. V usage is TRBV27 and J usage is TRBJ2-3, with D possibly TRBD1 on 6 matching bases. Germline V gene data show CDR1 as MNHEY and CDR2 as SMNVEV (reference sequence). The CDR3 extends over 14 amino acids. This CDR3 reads CASTLNGGTDTRYF. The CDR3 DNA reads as TGTGCCAGCACTCTAAATGGGGGCACAGATACGCGGTATTTT.

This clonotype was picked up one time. The CDR3 is CASSTLAGAANEQFF. The CDR3 DNA sequence: TGTGCCAGCAGTACACTAGCGGGGGCTGCCAATGAGCAGTTCTTC. This chain uses TRBV6-6 with TRBJ2-1; TRBD2 aligns across 11 bases. CDR1 and CDR2 from the germline V gene are MNHNY and SVGAGI (reference sequence). Trimming removed 5 bases from V and 6 bases from J; junction bases left unmatched: 6. The CDR3 contains 15 residues.

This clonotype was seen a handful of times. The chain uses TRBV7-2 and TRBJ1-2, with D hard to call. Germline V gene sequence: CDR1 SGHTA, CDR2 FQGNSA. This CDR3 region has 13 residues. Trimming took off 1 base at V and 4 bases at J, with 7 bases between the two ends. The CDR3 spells CASSLVSVYGYTF. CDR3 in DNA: TGTGCCAGCAGCTTAGTAAGCGTCTATGGCTACACCTTC.

CDR3 sequence: CASSSLLNYGYTF. In DNA, the CDR3 is TGTGCCAGCAGCTCACTCCTTAACTATGGCTACACCTTC. V gene TRBV7-9 combines with J gene TRBJ1-2, with D uncertain. Trimming cost V 4 bases and J 1 base, with 7 bases left between them. This CDR3 is 13 amino acids long. Germline values: CDR1 SEHNR, CDR2 FQNEAQ (reference sequence).

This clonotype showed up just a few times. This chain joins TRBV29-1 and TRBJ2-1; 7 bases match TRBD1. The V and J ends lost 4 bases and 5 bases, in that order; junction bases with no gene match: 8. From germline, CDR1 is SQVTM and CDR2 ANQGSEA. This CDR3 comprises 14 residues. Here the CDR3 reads CSVALDRVNNEQFF. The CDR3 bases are TGCAGCGTTGCCCTAGACAGGGTAAACAATGAGCAGTTCTTC.

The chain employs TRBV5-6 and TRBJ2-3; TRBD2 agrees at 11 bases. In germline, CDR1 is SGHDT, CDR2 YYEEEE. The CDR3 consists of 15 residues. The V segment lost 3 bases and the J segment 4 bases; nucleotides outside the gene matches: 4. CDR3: CASSSIAGGADTQYF. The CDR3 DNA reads TGTGCCAGCAGCTCCATAGCGGGGGGGGCAGATACGCAGTATTTT.

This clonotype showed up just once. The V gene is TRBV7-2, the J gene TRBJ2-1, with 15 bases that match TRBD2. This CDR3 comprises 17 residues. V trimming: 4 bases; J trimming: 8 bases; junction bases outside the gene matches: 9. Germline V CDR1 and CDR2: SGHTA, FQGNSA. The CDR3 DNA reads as TGTGCCAGCAGCTCCGGACTAGCGGGGGGGCCGCAGCATGAGCAGTTCTTC. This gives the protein CASSSGLAGGPQHEQFF. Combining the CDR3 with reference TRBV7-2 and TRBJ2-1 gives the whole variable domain GAGVSQSPSNKVTEKGKDVELRCDPISGHTALYWYRQSLGQGLEFLIYFQGNSAPDKSGLPSDRFSAERTGGSVSTLTIQRTQQEDSAVYLCASSSGLAGGPQHEQFFGPGTRLTVL.

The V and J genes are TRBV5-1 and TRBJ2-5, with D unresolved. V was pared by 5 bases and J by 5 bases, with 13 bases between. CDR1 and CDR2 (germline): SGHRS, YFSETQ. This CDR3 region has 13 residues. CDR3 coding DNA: TGCGCCAGCAGGGACCACCCGCGGGAGACCCAGTACTTC. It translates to CASRDHPRETQYF.

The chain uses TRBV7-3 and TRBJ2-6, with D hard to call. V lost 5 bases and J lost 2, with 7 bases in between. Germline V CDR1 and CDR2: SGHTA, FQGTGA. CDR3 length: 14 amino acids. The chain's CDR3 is CASSVKAGANVLTF. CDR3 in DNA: TGTGCCAGCAGCGTCAAAGCTGGGGCCAACGTCCTGACTTTC.

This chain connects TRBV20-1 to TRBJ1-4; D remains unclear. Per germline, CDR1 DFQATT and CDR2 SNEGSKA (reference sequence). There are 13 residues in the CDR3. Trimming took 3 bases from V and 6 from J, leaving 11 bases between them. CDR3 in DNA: TGCAGTGCTAGCCAGCCAGCGTATGAAAAACTGTTTTTT. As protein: CSASQPAYEKLFF.

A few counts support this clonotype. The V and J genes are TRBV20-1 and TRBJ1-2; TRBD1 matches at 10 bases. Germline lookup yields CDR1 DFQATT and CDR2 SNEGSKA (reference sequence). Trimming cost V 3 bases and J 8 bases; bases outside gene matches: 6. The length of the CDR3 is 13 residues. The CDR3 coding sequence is TGCAGTGCTAGTATCCCGACAGGGGGCGGCTACACCTTC. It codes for CSASIPTGGGYTF.

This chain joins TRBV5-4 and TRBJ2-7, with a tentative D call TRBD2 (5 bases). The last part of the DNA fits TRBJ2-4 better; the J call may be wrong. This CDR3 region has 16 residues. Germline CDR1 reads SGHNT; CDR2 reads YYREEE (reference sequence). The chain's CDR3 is CASSLAAAGGKNIQYF. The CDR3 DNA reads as TGTGCCAGCAGCTTGGCCGCGGCGGGTGGCAAAAACATTCAGTACTTC.

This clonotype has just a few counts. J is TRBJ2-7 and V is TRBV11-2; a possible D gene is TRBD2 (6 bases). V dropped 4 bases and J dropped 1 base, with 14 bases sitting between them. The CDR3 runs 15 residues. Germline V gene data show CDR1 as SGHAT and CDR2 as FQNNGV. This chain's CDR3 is CASSSRDSFSYEQYF. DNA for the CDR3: TGTGCCAGCAGCTCCCGGGACTCCTTTTCCTACGAGCAGTACTTC.

The CDR3: CASSLGIGTGLGTEAFF. The DNA of the CDR3 is TGTGCCAGCAGTTTAGGAATAGGGACAGGGTTAGGCACTGAAGCTTTCTTT. J is TRBJ1-1 and V is TRBV12-3 or TRBV12-4; 9 nucleotides match TRBD1. Trimming took 1 base from V and 4 from J; bases not matched to a gene: 10. This CDR3 has 17 amino acids.

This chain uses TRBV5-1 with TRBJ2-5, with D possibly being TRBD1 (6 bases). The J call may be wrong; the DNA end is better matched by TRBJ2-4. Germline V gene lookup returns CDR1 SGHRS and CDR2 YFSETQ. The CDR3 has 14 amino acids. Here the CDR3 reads CASSPSPGDDIQYF. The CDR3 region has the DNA TGCGCCAGCAGTCCGAGTCCAGGGGACGACATTCAGTACTTC.